The TCR beta chain described here comes from a study of sequential checkpoint blockade in melanoma. Specified treatment: randomized to nivolumab then ipilimumab (arm A) or the reverse (arm B). Germline lookup yields CDR1 SGHTA and CDR2 FQGTGA. The CDR3 length is 18 residues. Losses at the gene ends were 5 bases for V and 0 bases for J; bases not matched to a gene: 14. Clones were sequenced by immunoSEQ multiplex PCR, and TCRdb holds only the in-frame ones, with some missing. The sample lists about 40,000 clones, roughly 85% occurring once. V gene TRBV7-3 combines with J gene TRBJ2-3, with 7 bases lining up with TRBD2. This receptor was identified in a human donor with melanoma. The source material was CD8+ T cells sorted from blood (inferred from file names), sampled from a patient given nivolumab and ipilimumab in sequence. CDR3 bases: TGTGCCAGCAGCCCGGTAGCGAGAGCGGGGATAAGCACAGATACGCAGTATTTT. Translation: CASSPVARAGISTDTQYF.